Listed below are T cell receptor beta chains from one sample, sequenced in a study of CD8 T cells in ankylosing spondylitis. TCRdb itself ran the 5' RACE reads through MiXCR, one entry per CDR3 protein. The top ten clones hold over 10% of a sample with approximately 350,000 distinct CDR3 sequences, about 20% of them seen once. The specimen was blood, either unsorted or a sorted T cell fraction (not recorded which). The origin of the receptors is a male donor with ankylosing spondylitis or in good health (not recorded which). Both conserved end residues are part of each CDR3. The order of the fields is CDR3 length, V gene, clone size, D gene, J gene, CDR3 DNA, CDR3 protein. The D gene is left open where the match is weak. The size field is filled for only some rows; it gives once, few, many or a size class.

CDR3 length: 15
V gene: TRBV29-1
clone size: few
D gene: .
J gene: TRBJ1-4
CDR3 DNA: TGCAGCGTTGAAGTATCGGGGGATTCTAATGAAAAACTGTTTTTT
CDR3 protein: CSVEVSGDSNEKLFF

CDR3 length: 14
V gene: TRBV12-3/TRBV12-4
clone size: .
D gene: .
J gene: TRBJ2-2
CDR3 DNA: TGTGCCAGCAGTTTACAGGGGGGAACCGGGGAGCTGTTTTTT
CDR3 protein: CASSLQGGTGELFF

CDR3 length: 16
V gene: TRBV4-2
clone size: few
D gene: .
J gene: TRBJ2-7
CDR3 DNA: TGTGCCAGCAGCCAGGGAGGGGGGGTGTGGGTTGACGAGCAGTACTTC
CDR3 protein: CASSQGGGVWVDEQYF

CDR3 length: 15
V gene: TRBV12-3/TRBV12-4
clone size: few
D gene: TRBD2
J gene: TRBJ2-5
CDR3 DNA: TGTGCCAGCAGTTTATTGCCCGGGGGGGGGAAGACCCAGTACTTC
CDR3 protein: CASSLLPGGGKTQYF

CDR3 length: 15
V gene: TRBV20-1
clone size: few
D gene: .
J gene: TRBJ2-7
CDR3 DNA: TGCAGTGCCCTTGGGACGGGGGCCCTCTCCTACGAGCAGTACTTC
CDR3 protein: CSALGTGALSYEQYF

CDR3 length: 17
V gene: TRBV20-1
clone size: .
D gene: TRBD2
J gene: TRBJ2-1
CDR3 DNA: TGCAGTGCTAGATTCCGGGGCGTCCTAGCGGTTTACAATGAGCAGTTCTTC
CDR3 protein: CSARFRGVLAVYNEQFF

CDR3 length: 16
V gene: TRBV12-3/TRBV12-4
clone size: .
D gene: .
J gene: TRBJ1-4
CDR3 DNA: TGTGCCAGCAGTCAGTTTGGGGGACTCAAAAATGAAAAACTGTTTTTT
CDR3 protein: CASSQFGGLKNEKLFF

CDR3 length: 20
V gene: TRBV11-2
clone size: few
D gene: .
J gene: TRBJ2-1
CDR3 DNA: TGTGCCAGCAGCTTAGGTCTCCCGGGGGCCCAATCTCGGGCATACAATGAGCAGTTCTTC
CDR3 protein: CASSLGLPGAQSRAYNEQFF

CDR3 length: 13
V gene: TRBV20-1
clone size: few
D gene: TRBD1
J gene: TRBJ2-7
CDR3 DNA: TGCAGTGCATCAGTGACAGGGCTGGAAGAGCAGTACTTC
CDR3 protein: CSASVTGLEEQYF

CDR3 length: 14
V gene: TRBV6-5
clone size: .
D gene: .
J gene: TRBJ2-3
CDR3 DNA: TGTGCCAGCAGTTGGTCGGGGAGCACAGATACGCAGTATTTT
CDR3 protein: CASSWSGSTDTQYF

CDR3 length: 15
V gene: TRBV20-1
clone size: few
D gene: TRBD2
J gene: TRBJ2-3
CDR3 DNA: TGCACCCTCCTTGAGCGGGAACACCCCCCAGATACGCAGTATTTT
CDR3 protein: CTLLEREHPPDTQYF

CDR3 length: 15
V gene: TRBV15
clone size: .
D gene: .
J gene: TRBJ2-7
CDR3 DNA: TGTGCCACCAGCAGAGATCCAGGGGAGGCCTACGAGCAGTACTTC
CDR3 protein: CATSRDPGEAYEQYF

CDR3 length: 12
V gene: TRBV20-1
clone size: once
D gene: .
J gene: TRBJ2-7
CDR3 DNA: TGCAGTGCTAGAGATGTAGGGCCCGAGCAGTACTTC
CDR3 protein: CSARDVGPEQYF

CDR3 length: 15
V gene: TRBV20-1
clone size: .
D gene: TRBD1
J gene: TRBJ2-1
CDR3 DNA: TGCAGTGCCATATCTGGGGACAGGGGAATGAATGAGCAGTTCTTC
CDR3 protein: CSAISGDRGMNEQFF

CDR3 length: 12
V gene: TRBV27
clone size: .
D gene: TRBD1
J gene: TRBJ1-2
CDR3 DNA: TGTGCCAGCGGAACAGGGGTCTATGGCTACACCTTC
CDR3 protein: CASGTGVYGYTF

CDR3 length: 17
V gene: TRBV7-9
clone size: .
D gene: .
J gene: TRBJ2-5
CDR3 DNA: TGTGCCAGCAGCCCTACGAGGAGTCTGACGAGCGGCGGGACCCAGTACTTC
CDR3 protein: CASSPTRSLTSGGTQYF

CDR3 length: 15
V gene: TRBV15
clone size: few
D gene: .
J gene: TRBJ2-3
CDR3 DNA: TGTGCCACTAGTGACAGTGGCCTGGGGACAGATACGCAGTATTTT
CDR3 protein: CATSDSGLGTDTQYF

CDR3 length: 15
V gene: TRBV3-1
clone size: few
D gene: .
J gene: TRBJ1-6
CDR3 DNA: TGTGCCAGCAGCCAAGAACGACAGTATAATTCACCCCTCCACTTT
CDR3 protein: CASSQERQYNSPLHF

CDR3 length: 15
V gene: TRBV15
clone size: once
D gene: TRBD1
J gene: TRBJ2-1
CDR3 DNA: TGTGCCACCAGCAGGCAGGGGGCTTCTTACAATGAGCAGTTCTTC
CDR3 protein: CATSRQGASYNEQFF

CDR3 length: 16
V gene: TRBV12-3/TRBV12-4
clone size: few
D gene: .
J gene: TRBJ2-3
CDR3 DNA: TGTGCCAGCAGTTCCGGACGGGACGAGAGCACAGATACGCAGTATTTT
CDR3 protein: CASSSGRDESTDTQYF

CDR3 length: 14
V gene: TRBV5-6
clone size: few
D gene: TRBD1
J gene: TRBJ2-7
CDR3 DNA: TGTGCCAGCGCGGGTGACAGGGGGCCCTACGAGCAGTACTTC
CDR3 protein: CASAGDRGPYEQYF

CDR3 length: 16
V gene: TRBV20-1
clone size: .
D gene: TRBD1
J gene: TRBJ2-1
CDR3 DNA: TGCAGTGCTGACAGGGAGCCCCCAGTTCCCGTCGATGAGCAGTTCTTC
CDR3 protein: CSADREPPVPVDEQFF

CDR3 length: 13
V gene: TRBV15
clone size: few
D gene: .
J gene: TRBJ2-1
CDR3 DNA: TGTGCCACAGAGAATAAAACAGACAATGAGCAGTTCTTC
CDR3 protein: CATENKTDNEQFF

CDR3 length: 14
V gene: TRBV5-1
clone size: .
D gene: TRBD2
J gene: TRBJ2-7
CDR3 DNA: TGCGCCAGCAGCTTCACTAGCGGGGGCTACGAGCAGTACTTC
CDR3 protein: CASSFTSGGYEQYF

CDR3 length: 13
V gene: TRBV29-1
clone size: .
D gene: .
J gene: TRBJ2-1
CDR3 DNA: TGCAGCGTTGAAGAAGGGGCCCTGAATGAGCAGTTCTTC
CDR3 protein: CSVEEGALNEQFF

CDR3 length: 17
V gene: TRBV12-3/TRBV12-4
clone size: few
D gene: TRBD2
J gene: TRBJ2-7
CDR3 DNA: TGTGCCAGCAGTTTCGTCCCTAGCGGGGGGGGTCGCCACGAGCAGTACTTC
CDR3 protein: CASSFVPSGGGRHEQYF

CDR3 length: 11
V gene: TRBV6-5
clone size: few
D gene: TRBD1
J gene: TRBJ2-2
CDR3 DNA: TGTGCCACTCAGGGGGCCGGGGAGCTGTTTTTT
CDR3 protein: CATQGAGELFF

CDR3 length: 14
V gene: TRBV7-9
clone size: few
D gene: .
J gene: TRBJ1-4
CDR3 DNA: TGTGCCAGCAGCACGACCGGGGCCGAGGAAAAACTGTTTTTT
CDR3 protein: CASSTTGAEEKLFF

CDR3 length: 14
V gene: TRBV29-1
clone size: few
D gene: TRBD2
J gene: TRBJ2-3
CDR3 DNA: TGCAGCCTAGGACTAGCGGGGGAAGCGAATACGCAGTATTTT
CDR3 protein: CSLGLAGEANTQYF

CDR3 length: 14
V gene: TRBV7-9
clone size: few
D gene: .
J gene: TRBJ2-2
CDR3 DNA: TGTGCCAGCAGCCGGGACGGAAACACCGGGGAGCTGTTTTTT
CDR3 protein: CASSRDGNTGELFF

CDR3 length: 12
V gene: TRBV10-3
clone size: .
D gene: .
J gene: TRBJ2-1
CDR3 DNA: TGTGCCATCAGTAGCGCCCAGAATGAGCAGTTCTTC
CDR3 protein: CAISSAQNEQFF

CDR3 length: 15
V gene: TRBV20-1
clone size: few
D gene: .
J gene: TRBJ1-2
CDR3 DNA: TGCAGTGCTAGACCACCGGGGGGTGCGCGATATGGCTACACCTTC
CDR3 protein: CSARPPGGARYGYTF

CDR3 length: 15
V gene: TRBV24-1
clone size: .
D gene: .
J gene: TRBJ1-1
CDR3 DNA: TGTGCCACCGAAACAGGGTTAAGAGTGAACACTGAAGCTTTCTTT
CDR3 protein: CATETGLRVNTEAFF

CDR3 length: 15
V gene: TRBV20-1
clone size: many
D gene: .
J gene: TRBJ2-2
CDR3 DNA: TGCAGTGCCAGGGGCCGGGGGTCGAACACCGGGGAGCTGTTTTTT
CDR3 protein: CSARGRGSNTGELFF

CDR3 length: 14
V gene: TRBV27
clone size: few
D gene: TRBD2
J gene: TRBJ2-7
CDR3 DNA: TGTGCCAGCAGTCGTAGCGGGGGGGGCGTCGAGCAGTACTTC
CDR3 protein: CASSRSGGGVEQYF

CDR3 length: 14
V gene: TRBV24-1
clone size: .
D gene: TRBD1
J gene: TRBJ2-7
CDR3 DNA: TGTGCCACCAGTGACCGAGACAGGGACCACGAGCAGTACTTC
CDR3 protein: CATSDRDRDHEQYF

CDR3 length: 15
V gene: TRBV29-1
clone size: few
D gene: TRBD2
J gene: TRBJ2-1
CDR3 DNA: TGCAGCGTTGAGGCCGGGACTAGCAAATACAATGAGCAGTTCTTC
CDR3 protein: CSVEAGTSKYNEQFF